This TCR beta chain was identified during a study of shared clonotypes between healthy human individuals. At the level of the study: CD8 memory received one plate per donor, CD8 naive two, CD4 memory three and CD4 naive three.

Study outcomes and limitations: Memory subsets generally showed lower estimated richness than naive subsets. Generation of non-shared clonotypes was less probable than generation of clonotypes shared by all four donors.

To note about this clone: The antigen remains undetermined.

CD45RA+ naive and CD45RA-negative memory subsets were separated from CD4+ cells. Profiled with immunoSEQ multiplex PCR; TCRdb holds only in-frame clones, not every one. The sample includes 730,000 or so clones, more than 70% of them seen just once. The CDR3 is 15 amino acids. With V trimmed by 0 bases and J by 6 bases, 7 bases remained unmatched. Germline assignment: CDR1 GTSNPN and CDR2 SVGIG (reference sequence). The J gene is TRBJ1-2, the V gene TRBV30; 10 nucleotides agree with TRBD1. Sequencing input: memory CD4+ T cells sorted from blood. The sample's subset: CD45RA-negative fraction. This TCR came from a woman in her twenties or thirties in good health. The CDR3 DNA follows: TGTGCCTGGAGTGTACGGACAGGGGGATTTCATGGCTACACCTTC. Amino acids: CAWSVRTGGFHGYTF. The entire variable domain, with the rest obtained from reference TRBV30 and TRBJ1-2, is as follows: SQTIHQWPATLVQPVGSPLSLECTVEGTSNPNLYWYRQAAGRGLQLLFYSVGIGQISSEVPQNLSASRPQDRQFILSSKKLLLSDSGFYLCAWSVRTGGFHGYTFGSGTRLTVV.